The clone carrying this TCR beta chain was seen a handful of times. TCRdb called the 5' RACE reads again in MiXCR, with one record for every CDR3 protein. Of 500,000 to 600,000 distinct CDR3 sequences in the sample, about a sixth were seen once. The CDR3 consists of 17 residues. V dropped 4 bases and J dropped 6 bases, with 23 bases sitting between them. The germline V gene has CDR1 SGHKS and CDR2 YYEKEE (reference sequence). This entry belongs to a study of T-cell memory formation after mild COVID-19. This TCR derives from an adult woman who had mild COVID-19 (a few samples of this study predate the infection). Cell type and time point are not known. Source material: PBMCs or a T cell subset sorted from them (not recorded which). The genes are TRBV5-5 and TRBJ2-1; possible D gene TRBD1, 5 bases. The CDR3 here is CASSLNSGQPQGNEQFF. Written as DNA, the CDR3 is TGTGCCAGCAGCCTGAATTCCGGACAACCCCAGGGCAATGAGCAGTTCTTC.